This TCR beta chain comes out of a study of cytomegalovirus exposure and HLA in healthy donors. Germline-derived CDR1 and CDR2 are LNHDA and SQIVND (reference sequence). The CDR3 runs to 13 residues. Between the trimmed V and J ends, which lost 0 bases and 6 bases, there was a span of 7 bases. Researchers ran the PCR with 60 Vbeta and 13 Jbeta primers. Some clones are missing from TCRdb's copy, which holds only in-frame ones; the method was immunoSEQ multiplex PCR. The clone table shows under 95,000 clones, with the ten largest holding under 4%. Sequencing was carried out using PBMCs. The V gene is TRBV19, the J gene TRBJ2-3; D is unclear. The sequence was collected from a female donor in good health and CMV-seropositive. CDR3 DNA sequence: TGTGCCAGTAGTATAGACAGCAGGGATACGCAGTATTTT. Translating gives CASSIDSRDTQYF.